One sample yielded the 21 T cell receptor beta chains listed below, sequenced in a study of blood T cell repertoires in COVID-19. TCRdb's table, derived via immunoSEQ multiplex PCR, lists solely in-frame clones and lacks some. The sample has 250,000 to 300,000 clones; roughly 89% are singletons. The source material was peripheral blood. These receptors were collected from a middle-aged man with acute or convalescent COVID-19.

The chain couples TRBV4-2 to TRBJ1-4; D call uncertain. CDR3 length: 15 amino acids. Trimming shortened V by 1 base and J by 8 bases, and 14 bases separated the two germline ends. Germline loops: CDR1 LGHNA, CDR2 YNFKEQ. CDR3: CASSQGRPDREKLFF. In DNA form, the CDR3 reads TGTGCCAGCAGCCAAGGGCGGCCCGACCGGGAAAAACTGTTTTTT.

The chain is built from TRBV6-5 and TRBJ1-5; perhaps TRBD1 as D (6 bases). Germline-derived CDR1 and CDR2 are MNHEY and SVGAGI. This CDR3 has 13 residues. Trimming took off 5 bases at V and 2 bases at J, with 7 bases between the two ends. CDR3 nucleotides: TGTGCCAGCAGTCCAGGGGGCAATCAGCCCCAGCATTTT. Amino acid sequence: CASSPGGNQPQHF.

V is TRBV12-3 or TRBV12-4 and J is TRBJ1-2; TRBD1 matches at 7 bases. The CDR3 length is 13 residues. The trim removed 6 bases at V and 8 bases at J, leaving 9 bases unmatched. CDR3 coding DNA: TGTGCCAGCAGCCCCGACAGGGCGCGGGGCTACACCTTC. This encodes CASSPDRARGYTF.

This clone is a singleton in its sample. J is TRBJ1-5 and V is TRBV7-9, with D hard to call. Germline CDR1 SEHNR, CDR2 FQNEAQ (reference sequence). There are 13 residues in the CDR3. Trimming stripped 3 bases from V and 7 bases from J, with 10 bases between. The CDR3 DNA reads TGTGCCAGCAGCTTGTCCGGGGAGCAGCCCCAGCATTTT. Its protein is CASSLSGEQPQHF. Supplemented by reference TRBV7-9 and TRBJ1-5, the full variable domain reads DTGVSQNPRHKITKRGQNVTFRCDPISEHNRLYWYRQTLGQGPEFLTYFQNEAQLEKSRLLSDRFSAERPKGSFSTLEIQRTEQGDSAMYLCASSLSGEQPQHFGDGTRLSIL.

This clone was counted only a few times. J is TRBJ1-1 and V is TRBV11-1; D perhaps matches TRBD1 (6 bases). This CDR3 comprises 14 residues. Germline CDR1 SGHAT, CDR2 FQDESV (reference sequence). V lost 3 bases, J lost 5 bases, and 13 bases lay in between. The CDR3 sequence: CASSFSLQGTEAFF. In nucleotides, the CDR3 is TGTGCCAGCAGCTTTAGCCTTCAGGGGACTGAAGCTTTCTTT.

V is TRBV30 and J is TRBJ1-2; D not certain. This CDR3 region has 17 residues. Deletions cut 4 bases from V and 0 bases from J, with 21 bases between. CDR1 is GTSNPN, CDR2 SVGIG, per germline (reference sequence). The CDR3 is CAWTSSRGPGANYGYTF. Here the CDR3 DNA reads TGTGCCTGGACCTCCTCCCGCGGGCCCGGGGCTAACTATGGCTACACCTTC.

This clone showed up just a few times. This sequence joins TRBV5-1 and TRBJ1-3, with a tentative D call TRBD1 (5 bases). Trimming took off 7 bases at V and 4 bases at J, with 18 bases between the two ends. The germline gives CDR1 SGHRS, CDR2 YFSETQ. The CDR3 loop spans 15 amino acids. CDR3 protein: CASSSGGSGGNTIYF. The DNA for the CDR3 is TGCGCCAGCTCCTCGGGGGGGAGTGGAGGAAACACCATATATTTT.

V is TRBV5-4 and J is TRBJ1-2; TRBD1 agrees at 8 bases. CDR3 length: 13 amino acids. In germline, CDR1 is SGHNT, CDR2 YYREEE (reference sequence). Trimming at V came to 2 bases and at J to 8 bases, leaving 5 bases not matched to a gene. The CDR3 here is CASSFQGAVGYTF. The CDR3 DNA reads TGTGCCAGCAGCTTCCAGGGGGCGGTCGGCTACACCTTC.

The chain employs TRBV7-6 and TRBJ2-1; TRBD2 aligns across 7 bases. J lost 1 base, V lost 5 bases, and 5 bases had no gene match. CDR1 and CDR2 from the germline V gene are SGHVS and FNYEAQ. This CDR3 has 15 amino acids. The CDR3 region has the DNA TGTGCCAGCAGCCCCCGGGAGGATTCCTACAATGAGCAGTTCTTC. Protein: CASSPREDSYNEQFF.

The chain joins TRBV18 to TRBJ1-4; 9 bases match TRBD1. Per germline, CDR1 KGHSH and CDR2 LQKENI. Unmatched junction bases numbered 9, after V lost 3 bases and J lost 10 bases. The CDR3 sequence is 15 residues long. Here the CDR3 reads CASSPVQGAGGKLFF. DNA of the CDR3: TGTGCCAGCTCACCCGTACAGGGGGCGGGAGGAAAACTGTTTTTT.

The rearrangement uses TRBV12-3 or TRBV12-4 and TRBJ1-5; possible D gene TRBD1, 5 bases. The CDR3 length is 13 residues. The V end was cut by 6 bases, the J end by 4 bases, with 10 bases between. The CDR3, as DNA: TGTGCCAGCAGCCCCACAGGAAATCAGCCCCAGCATTTT. Encoded protein: CASSPTGNQPQHF.

The CDR3 region is CATSRGGGGKAEAFF. In DNA, the CDR3 is TGTGCCACCAGCAGAGGGGGCGGTGGGAAGGCTGAAGCTTTCTTT. J is TRBJ1-1 and V is TRBV15, with TRBD1 as a possible D gene (5 bases). CDR1 is LNHNV and CDR2 is YYDKDF in the germline V gene (reference sequence). This CDR3 has 15 residues. V lost 1 base and J lost 6, with 15 bases in between.

V and J are TRBV29-1 and TRBJ2-3; weak D call: TRBD2 (6 bases). CDR1 is SQVTM and CDR2 is ANQGSEA in the germline V gene. The germline V and J ends were trimmed by 5 bases and 5 bases, with 17 bases remaining between them. The CDR3 runs 14 residues. CDR3 amino acids: CSVPGPSDGDTQYF. DNA for the CDR3: TGCAGCGTTCCGGGGCCTAGCGATGGAGATACGCAGTATTTT.

This clone was observed a few times. The V gene is TRBV6-5, the J gene TRBJ1-1; D is possibly TRBD1 (6 bases). Trimming stripped 7 bases from V and 6 bases from J, with 15 bases between. The CDR3 is 13 amino acids. Germline values: CDR1 MNHEY, CDR2 SVGAGI. Here the CDR3 reads CASTHGEGAEAFF. The CDR3 DNA sequence: TGTGCCAGCACCCACGGGGAGGGGGCTGAAGCTTTCTTT.

The V call is TRBV9, the J call TRBJ1-1, with D hard to call. Per germline, CDR1 SGDLS and CDR2 YYNGEE. The CDR3 extends over 15 amino acids. V lost 3 bases and J 7 bases, leaving 19 bases between the germline ends. CDR3 sequence (DNA): TGTGCCAGCAGCGGCCGGGCCACCCTTGAGGGTGAAGCTTTCTTT. This translates into CASSGRATLEGEAFF.

The chain has TRBV2 and TRBJ2-1; 9 bases are a match to TRBD1. CDR1 and CDR2 from the germline V gene are SNHLY and FYNNEI. The ends lost 2 bases at V and 0 bases at J; junction bases unmatched: 11. The CDR3 has 19 amino acids. CDR3 residues: CASSELGTGMPSSYNEQFF. CDR3 bases: TGTGCCAGCAGTGAACTAGGGACAGGGATGCCGAGCTCCTACAATGAGCAGTTCTTC.

The chain combines TRBV7-2 with TRBJ1-2; D may be TRBD1 (5 bases). The germline V and J ends were trimmed by 5 bases and 4 bases, with 23 bases remaining between them. The germline V gene has CDR1 SGHTA and CDR2 FQGNSA. The CDR3 contains 17 residues. This chain's CDR3 is CASSLRGLGREGYGYTF. The CDR3 nucleotides read TGTGCCAGCAGCCTTAGAGGTTTAGGCAGGGAAGGCTATGGCTACACCTTC.

The chain's CDR3 is CASSFFTGNTGELFF. The CDR3, as DNA: TGTGCCAGCAGTTTTTTTACAGGGAACACCGGGGAGCTGTTTTTT. V and J are TRBV27 and TRBJ2-2; a possible D gene is TRBD1 (5 bases). V shed 3 bases and J shed 1 base, with 9 bases lying between them. Looked up from germline, CDR1 is MNHEY and CDR2 is SMNVEV (reference sequence). CDR3 length equals 15 residues.

This clone came up once. The chain links TRBV14 to TRBJ2-1, with a possible D match to TRBD1 (6 bases). The germline V and J ends were trimmed by 3 bases and 0 bases, with 9 bases remaining between them. The CDR3 has 15 residues. In germline, CDR1 is SGHDN, CDR2 FVKESK. The CDR3 coding sequence is TGTGCCAGCAGCCAGGACAGCTACTCCTACAATGAGCAGTTCTTC. Protein: CASSQDSYSYNEQFF. The whole variable domain, remainder taken from reference TRBV14 and TRBJ2-1, is EAGVTQFPSHSVIEKGQTVTLRCDPISGHDNLYWYRRVMGKEIKFLLHFVKESKQDESGMPNNRFLAERTGGTYSTLKVQPAELEDSGVYFCASSQDSYSYNEQFFGPGTRLTVL.

The V and J genes are TRBV5-1 and TRBJ2-3, with D unresolved. CDR3 size: 12 residues. The V gene lost 4 bases and the J gene lost 3 bases, with 6 bases spanning the gap. Germline loops: CDR1 SGHRS, CDR2 YFSETQ. CDR3 loop: CASSERTDTQYF. The CDR3 region has the DNA TGCGCCAGCAGCGAACGGACAGATACGCAGTATTTT. The full variable domain, with the rest looked up from reference TRBV5-1 and TRBJ2-3, is KAGVTQTPRYLIKTRGQQVTLSCSPISGHRSVSWYQQTPGQGLQFLFEYFSETQRNKGNFPGRFSGRQFSNSRSEMNVSTLELGDSALYLCASSERTDTQYFGPGTRLTVL.

V and J are TRBV5-4 and TRBJ2-1; 7 nucleotides line up with TRBD1. The CDR3 is made up of 14 amino acids. CDR1 SGHNT and CDR2 YYREEE come from the germline V gene (reference sequence). After removal of 0 bases from V and 7 bases from J, the junction contained 4 bases not matched to a gene. The CDR3 loop is CASSLGQGANEQFF. Written as DNA, the CDR3 is TGTGCCAGCAGCTTGGGACAGGGTGCGAATGAGCAGTTCTTC.